A single sample is the source of the 14 T cell receptor beta chains below, sequenced in a study of blood T cell repertoires in COVID-19. Sequencing used immunoSEQ multiplex PCR; TCRdb keeps in-frame clones, though not all of them. The data contain over 120,000 clones, around 87% of them seen just once; the ten biggest clones take up over 35%. Sequencing was carried out using peripheral blood. The receptors stem from a man aged 45 to 65 who had recovered from COVID-19.

J is TRBJ1-2 and V is TRBV6-1; perhaps TRBD1 as D (6 bases). This CDR3 has 15 amino acids. The ends were cut back, 2 bases at V and 2 bases at J, with 12 bases in the middle. Germline V gene lookup returns CDR1 MNHNS and CDR2 SASEGT. This chain's CDR3 is CASSEPGQTNYGYTF. The CDR3 nucleotides are TGTGCCAGCAGTGAACCCGGACAGACAAACTATGGCTACACCTTC.

The chain has TRBV5-6 and TRBJ2-7, with 10 bases matching TRBD1. The CDR3 extends over 14 amino acids. Per the germline V gene, CDR1 is SGHDT and CDR2 is YYEEEE. The V segment lost 4 bases and the J segment 1 base; nucleotides outside the gene matches: 2. The CDR3 spells CASSQGQGSYEQYF. The CDR3 DNA is TGTGCCAGCAGCCAGGGACAGGGGTCCTACGAGCAGTACTTC.

This chain uses TRBV5-6 with TRBJ1-2; 8 nucleotides agree with TRBD1. The CDR3 totals 14 residues. The germline CDR1 and CDR2 sequences are SGHDT and YYEEEE. Trimming cost V 9 bases and J 4 bases; bases outside gene matches: 11. CDR3 sequence reads: CATRWDRFPYGYTF. In nucleotides, the CDR3 is TGTGCCACCCGATGGGACAGGTTCCCCTATGGCTACACCTTC.

V usage is TRBV6-5 and J usage is TRBJ2-7, with D perhaps TRBD2 (7 bases). V lost 0 bases, J lost 2 bases, and 14 bases lay in between. Germline loops: CDR1 MNHEY, CDR2 SVGAGI. The CDR3 runs 16 residues. For the CDR3, the DNA is TGTGCCAGCAGTTACTCACGGGGGGCCTATCCCTACGAGCAGTACTTC. Encoded protein: CASSYSRGAYPYEQYF.

This chain connects TRBV5-1 to TRBJ1-5, with D perhaps matching TRBD1 (6 bases). V was pared by 4 bases and J by 3 bases, with 14 bases between. This CDR3 has 15 amino acids. CDR1 and CDR2 (germline): SGHRS, YFSETQ. The CDR3 coding sequence is TGCGCCAGCAGCATTAGAGGGGGATTCAATCAGCCCCAGCATTTT. Amino acids: CASSIRGGFNQPQHF.

This rearrangement joins TRBV5-5 to TRBJ1-5; 11 nucleotides match TRBD1. The CDR3 is 17 residues long. CDR1 is SGHKS and CDR2 is YYEKEE in the germline V gene (reference sequence). Trimming took 2 bases from V and 1 from J; bases not matched to a gene: 5. CDR3 nucleotides: TGTGCCAGCAGCTTTGGACAGGGGGCACTAAGCAATCAGCCCCAGCATTTT. Residues: CASSFGQGALSNQPQHF.

The V call is TRBV11-2, the J call TRBJ2-4; the match to TRBD2 covers 7 bases. The trim removed 1 base at V and 0 bases at J, leaving 6 bases unmatched. This CDR3 region has 17 residues. The germline gives CDR1 SGHAT, CDR2 FQNNGV. The CDR3 reads CASSLGRLAVAKNIQYF. CDR3 nucleotides: TGTGCCAGCAGCTTAGGGAGACTAGCTGTAGCCAAAAACATTCAGTACTTC.

This chain uses TRBV9 with TRBJ2-3; 12 positions match TRBD2. Trimming cost V 0 bases and J 4 bases; bases outside gene matches: 0. CDR3 length: 15 residues. The V gene's germline CDR1 is SGDLS and CDR2 YYNGEE. CDR3 coding DNA: TGTGCCAGCAGCGTAGGACTAGCGGGGGCAGATACGCAGTATTTT. Translating it yields CASSVGLAGADTQYF.

DNA for the CDR3: TGTGCCAGCTCACGCACTAGCGGGGGAAACACCGGGGAGCTGTTTTTT. It yields the protein CASSRTSGGNTGELFF. The chain has TRBV18 and TRBJ2-2, with 11 bases aligning to TRBD2. V was pared by 4 bases and J by 2 bases, with 3 bases of the junction left unmatched. The germline gives CDR1 KGHSH, CDR2 LQKENI. The CDR3 totals 16 residues.

This clone was observed once. The V and J genes are TRBV13 and TRBJ1-5; tentative D call: TRBD1 (5 bases). The germline V gene has CDR1 PRHDT and CDR2 FYEKMQ (reference sequence). The CDR3 covers 14 residues. Trimming shortened V by 0 bases and J by 5 bases, and 8 bases separated the two germline ends. The CDR3 protein is CASSLGRGDQPQHF. The CDR3 coding sequence is TGTGCCAGCAGCTTAGGCCGGGGGGATCAGCCCCAGCATTTT.

This sequence joins TRBV5-1 and TRBJ1-1, with D perhaps matching TRBD1 (6 bases). This CDR3 has 14 amino acids. Trimming left V 7 bases short and J 4 bases short, with 17 bases between. Germline lookup yields CDR1 SGHRS and CDR2 YFSETQ. This CDR3 is CASALQGGGTEAFF. The DNA for the CDR3 is TGCGCCAGCGCGCTCCAGGGAGGGGGCACTGAAGCTTTCTTT.

The chain recombines TRBV9 with TRBJ2-1, with 8 bases matching TRBD1. Germline V gene lookup returns CDR1 SGDLS and CDR2 YYNGEE. J lost 3 bases, V lost 0 bases, and 2 bases had no gene match. This CDR3 comprises 15 residues. CDR3 nucleotides: TGTGCCAGCAGCGTAGAGGGGACAGGCTACAATGAGCAGTTCTTC. Amino acids: CASSVEGTGYNEQFF.

The chain uses TRBV4-1 and TRBJ2-6, with 7 bases that match TRBD1. Trimming at V came to 0 bases and at J to 2 bases, leaving 4 bases not matched to a gene. CDR3 length equals 17 residues. Germline V gives CDR1 MGHRA, CDR2 YSYEKL. The CDR3 spells CASSQETGLTGANVLTF. In DNA, the CDR3 is TGCGCCAGCAGCCAAGAGACAGGGCTTACTGGGGCCAACGTCCTGACTTTC.

The rearrangement uses TRBV6-6 and TRBJ1-1; D is perhaps TRBD1 (5 bases). V was trimmed by 5 bases and J by 5 bases, leaving 12 bases between them. The CDR3 totals 13 residues. From germline, CDR1 is MNHNY and CDR2 SVGAGI (reference sequence). The DNA of the CDR3 is TGTGCCAGCAGTGGGGGGGGAAGAACTGAAGCTTTCTTT. Amino acids: CASSGGGRTEAFF.